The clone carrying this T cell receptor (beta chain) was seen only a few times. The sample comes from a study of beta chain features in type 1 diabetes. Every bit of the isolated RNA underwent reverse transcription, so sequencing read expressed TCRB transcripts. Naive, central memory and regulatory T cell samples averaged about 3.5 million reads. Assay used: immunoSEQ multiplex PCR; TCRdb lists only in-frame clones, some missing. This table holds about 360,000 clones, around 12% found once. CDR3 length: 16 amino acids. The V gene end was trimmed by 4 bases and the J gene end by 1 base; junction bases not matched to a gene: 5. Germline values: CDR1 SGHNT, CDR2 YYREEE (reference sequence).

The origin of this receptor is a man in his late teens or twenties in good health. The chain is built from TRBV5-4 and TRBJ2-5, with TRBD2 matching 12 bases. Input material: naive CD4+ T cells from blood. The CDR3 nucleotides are TGTGCCAGCAGCAAAGGACTAGCGGGGCTCCAAGAGACCCAGTACTTC. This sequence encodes CASSKGLAGLQETQYF.